The 23 T cell receptor beta chains in this list originate from one sample, sequenced in a study of CD8 T cells in Susac syndrome. RNA, at about 0.45 to 1 ug, was reverse transcribed with random hexamers. TCRdb processed the immunoSEQ multiplex PCR reads anew with MiXCR; each CDR3 protein has one entry. The table lists 130,000 or so distinct CDR3 sequences, about 90% of them singletons. Sequenced material: CD8+ T cells from PBMCs. The receptors shown here come from a human donor with multiple sclerosis.

This clonotype was seen just once. The rearrangement links TRBV25-1 to TRBJ2-7; the match to TRBD2 covers 8 bases. The CDR3 length is 13 residues. V lost 8 bases, J lost 5 bases, and 8 bases stayed unmatched. Per germline, CDR1 MGHDK and CDR2 SYGVNS. This chain's CDR3 is CASSTGGGDEQYF. As DNA, the CDR3 is TGTGCCAGCTCAACCGGGGGGGGAGACGAGCAGTACTTC.

V gene TRBV9 combines with J gene TRBJ2-1, with 7 positions matching TRBD2. The junction had 6 bases not matched to a gene; V was cut back by 6 bases and J by 0 bases. Germline values: CDR1 SGDLS, CDR2 YYNGEE. The CDR3 is made up of 15 amino acids. The CDR3 bases are TGTGCCAGCACGTTGGGGGGGGGCTCCTACAATGAGCAGTTCTTC. Residues: CASTLGGGSYNEQFF.

This chain links TRBV12-3 or TRBV12-4 with TRBJ2-5; D uncertain. This CDR3 has 14 amino acids. The V end was cut by 3 bases, the J end by 5 bases, with 13 bases between. CDR3 nucleotide sequence: TGTGCCAGCAGTTTGTCAGTCGCCCAGGAGACCCAGTACTTC. Translated, it gives CASSLSVAQETQYF.

This clonotype was recorded only once. CDR3 bases: TGCAGTGCTAGTGAGACTAGCGGAGCCCAAGAGACCCAGTACTTC. It specifies CSASETSGAQETQYF. The V and J genes are TRBV20-1 and TRBJ2-5; TRBD2 aligns across 9 bases. J was trimmed by 1 base and V by 3 bases; bases with no gene match: 6. CDR1 DFQATT and CDR2 SNEGSKA come from the germline V gene (reference sequence). The CDR3 spans 15 residues.

The rearrangement links TRBV18 to TRBJ2-2; possibly TRBD1 for D (6 bases). The CDR3 contains 15 residues. CDR1 is KGHSH, CDR2 LQKENI, per germline. Trimming cost V 3 bases and J 3 bases, with 11 bases left between them. The CDR3 DNA reads TGTGCCAGCTCACCTGATAGGACAGACACCGGGGAGCTGTTTTTT. It codes for CASSPDRTDTGELFF. Full variable domain (remainder filled in from reference TRBV18 and TRBJ2-2): NAGVMQNPRHLVRRRGQEARLRCSPMKGHSHVYWYRQLPEEGLKFMVYLQKENIIDESGMPKERFSAEFPKEGPSILRIQQVVRGDSAAYFCASSPDRTDTGELFFGEGSRLTVL.

The rearrangement joins TRBV5-6 to TRBJ2-7; D call uncertain. The CDR3 totals 12 residues. Germline loops: CDR1 SGHDT, CDR2 YYEEEE. The V and J ends lost 5 bases and 4 bases respectively, with 10 bases between them. The CDR3 coding sequence is TGTGCCAGCAGTTATGGGATGTACGAGCAGTACTTC. It is translated as CASSYGMYEQYF.

V usage is TRBV19 and J usage is TRBJ1-1, with 8 nucleotides matching TRBD1. V shed 5 bases and J 5 bases; nucleotides not matched to a gene: 1. Germline loops: CDR1 LNHDA, CDR2 SQIVND (reference sequence). CDR3 size: 12 residues. The CDR3 protein is CASSDRGTEAFF. In DNA, the CDR3 is TGTGCCAGTAGTGACAGGGGTACTGAAGCTTTCTTT.

The J gene is TRBJ2-7, the V gene TRBV30; 13 bases fit TRBD2. Germline trimming cut 1 base from V and 3 bases from J; bases unmatched to any gene: 9. The CDR3 totals 17 residues. CDR1 and CDR2 (germline): GTSNPN, SVGIG (reference sequence). CDR3 sequence reads: CAWSGPGLAGLRYEQYF. The CDR3 DNA reads TGTGCCTGGAGTGGCCCGGGACTAGCGGGACTCCGCTACGAGCAGTACTTC. Variable domain in full (rest from reference TRBV30 and TRBJ2-7): SQTIHQWPATLVQPVGSPLSLECTVEGTSNPNLYWYRQAAGRGLQLLFYSVGIGQISSEVPQNLSASRPQDRQFILSSKKLLLSDSGFYLCAWSGPGLAGLRYEQYFGPGTRLTVT.

CDR3 sequence: CASSLVGLEETQYF. The CDR3 DNA sequence: TGTGCCAGCAGCTTAGTGGGACTAGAGGAGACCCAGTACTTC. The chain links TRBV7-8 to TRBJ2-5, with 8 positions matching TRBD2. CDR3 length equals 14 residues. Germline values: CDR1 SGHVS, CDR2 FQNEAQ. J gave up 5 bases and V 1 base, and 3 bases lay outside the gene matches.

The gene calls are TRBV6-2 or TRBV6-3 and TRBJ2-5; TRBD2 agrees at 13 bases. From germline, CDR1 is MNHEY and CDR2 SVGEGT. CDR3 length equals 17 residues. V shed 6 bases, J shed 7 bases, and the junction held 14 bases outside the gene matches. Written as DNA, the CDR3 is TGTGCCAGCAGACGGACTAGCGGGAGAGGTATCGACGGGACCCAGTACTTC. Translating it yields CASRRTSGRGIDGTQYF.

As DNA, the CDR3 is TGTGCCAGCAGCTCCGTGAAGGAAGGGCGCGTTGTGGAGCAGTTCTTC. It is translated as CASSSVKEGRVVEQFF. This sequence joins TRBV7-9 and TRBJ2-1; D remains ambiguous. This CDR3 comprises 16 residues. V gave up 4 bases and J gave up 10 bases, with 23 bases separating them. Germline lookup yields CDR1 SEHNR and CDR2 FQNEAQ (reference sequence). The variable domain in full, completed from reference TRBV7-9 and TRBJ2-1, reads DTGVSQNPRHKITKRGQNVTFRCDPISEHNRLYWYRQTLGQGPEFLTYFQNEAQLEKSRLLSDRFSAERPKGSFSTLEIQRTEQGDSAMYLCASSSVKEGRVVEQFFGPGTRLTVL.

The rearrangement uses TRBV7-6 and TRBJ2-1, with 7 bases aligning to TRBD2. Germline trimming cut 1 base from V and 4 bases from J; bases unmatched to any gene: 10. Germline V CDR1 and CDR2: SGHVS, FNYEAQ. The CDR3 consists of 17 residues. The CDR3: CASSLEAALAEYNEQFF. CDR3 coding DNA: TGTGCCAGCAGCTTAGAGGCGGCCCTAGCGGAATACAATGAGCAGTTCTTC.

This chain uses TRBV13 with TRBJ2-3, with 10 bases identical to TRBD2. Losses at the gene ends were 2 bases for V and 5 bases for J; bases not matched to a gene: 1. The CDR3 totals 14 residues. Germline CDR1 PRHDT, CDR2 FYEKMQ (reference sequence). Here the CDR3 reads CASSLSSGRDTQYF. CDR3 nucleotide sequence: TGTGCCAGCAGCTTATCTAGCGGGAGAGATACGCAGTATTTT.

The chain combines TRBV27 with TRBJ2-2; D unclear. The ends were cut back, 2 bases at V and 5 bases at J, with 12 bases in the middle. There are 15 residues in the CDR3. From germline, CDR1 is MNHEY and CDR2 SMNVEV (reference sequence). The CDR3: CASSLGTRRTGELFF. The CDR3, as DNA: TGTGCCAGCAGTTTAGGAACTCGACGTACCGGGGAGCTGTTTTTT.

The CDR3, as DNA: TGTGCCAGCAGCCCAGGTTGGCAGAATGAGCAGTTCTTC. Residues: CASSPGWQNEQFF. The chain employs TRBV6-2 or TRBV6-3 and TRBJ2-1; no firm D call. V shed 6 bases and J shed 7 bases, with 13 bases lying between them. The CDR3 contains 13 residues. The germline V gene encodes CDR1 MNHEY and CDR2 SVGEGT.

The rearrangement links TRBV6-5 to TRBJ1-1; 8 nucleotides agree with TRBD1. V trimming: 6 bases; J trimming: 6 bases; junction bases outside the gene matches: 6. The germline gives CDR1 MNHEY, CDR2 SVGAGI. This CDR3 is built from 13 residues. The CDR3 protein is CASRDRGFAEAFF. The CDR3 DNA reads TGTGCCAGCAGAGACAGGGGATTCGCTGAAGCTTTCTTT.

The chain is built from TRBV29-1 and TRBJ1-2, with no clear D. V was trimmed by 3 bases and J by 5 bases, leaving 19 bases between them. The CDR3 spans 15 residues. From germline, CDR1 is SQVTM and CDR2 ANQGSEA. DNA for the CDR3: TGCAGCGTTGATGGGGTCGTAGAGCTTAAGTATGGCTACACCTTC. Protein sequence: CSVDGVVELKYGYTF.

CDR3 nucleotides: TGCAGCGTTGTCGGGACCAGCAACGTCCTGACTTTC. This codes for CSVVGTSNVLTF. The J gene is TRBJ2-6, the V gene TRBV29-1; the D gene could be TRBD1 or TRBD2 (5 bases each). The CDR3 sequence is 12 residues long. CDR1 is SQVTM, CDR2 ANQGSEA, per germline. Between the trimmed V and J ends, which lost 4 bases and 9 bases, there was a span of 10 bases.

This sequence joins TRBV10-2 and TRBJ1-2; no clear D gene. Trimming shortened V by 8 bases and J by 7 bases, and 14 bases separated the two germline ends. This CDR3 has 12 amino acids. Germline loops: CDR1 WSHSY, CDR2 SAAADI. CDR3 protein: CASGEGGPGYTF. The CDR3 DNA reads as TGCGCCAGCGGGGAGGGAGGCCCTGGCTACACCTTC.

This chain uses TRBV5-6 with TRBJ2-2; D is undetermined. This CDR3 spans 12 amino acids. Germline V lookup: CDR1 SGHDT, CDR2 YYEEEE. Between the trimmed V and J ends, which lost 2 bases and 6 bases, there was a span of 5 bases. The chain's CDR3 is CASSFDAGELFF. The CDR3 DNA reads as TGTGCCAGCAGCTTTGACGCCGGGGAGCTGTTTTTT.

The gene calls are TRBV5-1 and TRBJ2-7; unclear D gene. Germline lookup yields CDR1 SGHRS and CDR2 YFSETQ. This CDR3 has 12 residues. Trimming took 0 bases from V and 7 from J, leaving 8 bases between them. CDR3 protein: CASSLEAQEQYF. The CDR3 DNA reads as TGCGCCAGCAGCTTGGAGGCGCAGGAGCAGTACTTC.

The rearrangement uses TRBV7-9 and TRBJ2-5, with D possibly TRBD2 on 6 matching bases. The CDR3 loop spans 15 amino acids. In germline, CDR1 is SEHNR, CDR2 FQNEAQ (reference sequence). The ends were cut back, 5 bases at V and 5 bases at J, with 18 bases in the middle. CDR3 in amino acids: CASSPPGGMGETQYF. CDR3 sequence (DNA): TGTGCCAGCAGCCCACCAGGCGGGATGGGGGAGACCCAGTACTTC.

The chain combines TRBV5-6 with TRBJ2-7, with 9 bases that match TRBD1. The CDR3 covers 14 residues. The germline V gene encodes CDR1 SGHDT and CDR2 YYEEEE. V lost 4 bases, J lost 2 bases, and 4 bases stayed unmatched. CDR3 sequence (DNA): TGTGCCAGCAGCGGGACAGGGAACCCCTACGAGCAGTACTTC. It yields the protein CASSGTGNPYEQYF.